A single sample is the source of the 31 T cell receptor beta chains below, sequenced in a study of tumor-infiltrating lymphocytes in primary liver carcinoma. They got blood RNA out of unsorted whole blood and also pulled out germline DNA. A primer in the constant region served to generate TCR beta cDNA from 500 ng of total RNA. Three-round nested multiplex PCR performed with slightly modified ARM-PCR produced the TCR beta libraries. The study ran its first two PCR rounds for around 10 cycles each, using TRBV1-TRBV30 forward primers and a C-beta reverse primer. TCRdb independently ran MiXCR on the multiplex PCR reads; one entry per CDR3 protein. The sample has hundreds of thousands of distinct CDR3 sequences; 50% to 75% are singletons. The sequenced material came from peripheral blood. All receptors come from a woman in her 30s with primary liver carcinoma and hepatitis B virus infection.

In the case of this clonotype: A clone one base away is much larger, so this may be a read error. This is likely a read error, given that the CDR3 carries no conserved phenylalanine or tryptophan at its end. CDR3 amino acids: CASSRRTEGDYNEQFS. CDR3 DNA: TGTGCCAGCAGCCGACGGACCGAGGGGGACTACAATGAGCAGTTCTCC. The chain combines TRBV12-3 or TRBV12-4 with TRBJ2-1; D is perhaps TRBD1 (6 bases). The CDR3 is made up of 16 amino acids. The V end lost 6 bases, the J end lost 3 bases, and 18 bases lay between the germline ends.

This clonotype was counted between two and nine times. The gene calls are TRBV11-2 and TRBJ2-1; D is possibly TRBD1 (5 bases). V dropped 5 bases and J dropped 4 bases, with 18 bases sitting between them. There are 16 residues in the CDR3. Germline assignment: CDR1 SGHAT and CDR2 FQNNGV. The CDR3 nucleotides are TGTGCCAGCAGCCTATTCGGAGTAGGGGCATACAATGAGCAGTTCTTC. As protein: CASSLFGVGAYNEQFF. Combining the CDR3 with reference TRBV11-2 and TRBJ2-1 gives the whole variable domain EAGVAQSPRYKIIEKRQSVAFWCNPISGHATLYWYQQILGQGPKLLIQFQNNGVVDDSQLPKDRFSAERLKGVDSTLKIQPAKLEDSAVYLCASSLFGVGAYNEQFFGPGTRLTVL.

The chain couples TRBV5-5 to TRBJ2-2; no clear D gene. Trimming pared 0 bases from V and 6 bases from J, leaving 6 bases between. The CDR3 runs to 13 residues. Germline V lookup: CDR1 SGHKS, CDR2 YYEKEE (reference sequence). The CDR3 DNA follows: TGTGCCAGCAGCTTGGTAGGATCCGGGGAGCTGTTTTTT. Protein sequence: CASSLVGSGELFF.

The chain has TRBV21-1 and TRBJ2-7; TRBD1 reflects the table's D call only, with no check against the DNA. TRBV21-1 is a pseudogene segment. This CDR3 is built from 16 residues. Here the CDR3 DNA reads TGTGCCAGCAGCAAAGCTAGGGACAGGGGGCCCTACGAGCAGTACTTC. Its translation: CASSKARDRGPYEQYF.

On this clonotype: The junction departs from the called germline gene at one end, perhaps through a read error. V and J are TRBV11-2 and TRBJ2-5, with 9 bases fitting TRBD1. The germline gives CDR1 SGHAT, CDR2 FQNNGV. The CDR3 spans 13 residues. The CDR3 nucleotides are TGTGCCTGCAGCACAGGGGGCTGGGAGACCCAGTACTTC. Residues: CACSTGGWETQYF.

This clonotype has just a few counts. This CDR3 is CASIGGPPFF. In nucleotides, the CDR3 is TGTGCATCGATCGGGGGACCTCCGTTCTTC. The V call is TRBV6-4, the J call TRBJ2-1, with D perhaps TRBD2 (6 bases). Germline assignment: CDR1 MRHNA and CDR2 SNTAGT. The CDR3 has 10 amino acids.

In its sample, this clonotype was seen many times. The chain is built from TRBV7-8 and TRBJ2-1; D tentatively reads TRBD1 or TRBD2 (6 bases each). V was clipped by 6 bases and J by 6 bases, with 24 bases between them. Germline-derived CDR1 and CDR2 are SGHVS and FQNEAQ. The CDR3 has 17 residues. CDR3 protein: CASSPRHRDLSGNEQFF. CDR3 bases: TGTGCCAGCAGTCCGCGTCACAGGGACCTTAGCGGCAATGAGCAGTTCTTC.

The rearrangement joins TRBV11-2 to TRBJ2-7; 7 nucleotides align to TRBD1. The CDR3 spans 15 residues. Germline loops: CDR1 SGHAT, CDR2 FQNNGV. V lost 6 bases and J lost 6; bases outside the gene matches: 14. DNA of the CDR3: TGTGCCAGCAGTAAGCAAACGGGACAGAATTGCGAGCAGTACTTC. Its translation: CASSKQTGQNCEQYF.

This clonotype has only a few counts. The chain links TRBV10-1 to TRBJ1-5; TRBD1 is a possible D gene (6 bases). The V gene lost 6 bases and the J gene lost 0 bases, with 18 bases spanning the gap. The CDR3 loop spans 17 amino acids. The V gene's germline CDR1 is WNHNN and CDR2 SYGVQD (reference sequence). The CDR3 is CASRVNHRENSNQPQHF. DNA for the CDR3: TGCGCCAGCAGGGTTAATCACAGGGAGAATAGCAATCAGCCCCAGCATTTT.

The chain recombines TRBV6-5 with TRBJ2-7; TRBD2 matches at 10 bases. The CDR3 is 18 amino acids. Per the germline V gene, CDR1 is MNHEY and CDR2 is SVGAGI. Germline trimming cut 6 bases from V and 4 bases from J; bases unmatched to any gene: 18. The chain's CDR3 is CASSLSSPLAGGGYEQYF. The CDR3, as DNA: TGTGCCAGCAGCCTCTCGTCCCCTTTAGCGGGAGGAGGGTACGAGCAGTACTTC.

A remark on this clonotype: Germline and junction disagree at one end, which may indicate a read error. V and J are TRBV4-3 and TRBJ2-1, with D unresolved. The CDR3 is 13 residues long. Germline V gene lookup returns CDR1 LGHNA and CDR2 YSLEER. In nucleotides, the CDR3 is TGCGCTAGCAGCCAAGAGAAGTCCAGTGAGCAGTTCTTC. Translation: CASSQEKSSEQFF.

This chain joins TRBV11-1 and TRBJ2-4, with 7 bases lining up with TRBD2. The CDR3 extends over 13 amino acids. Germline V gene sequence: CDR1 SGHAT, CDR2 FQDESV (reference sequence). Trimming at V came to 9 bases and at J to 5 bases, leaving 7 bases not matched to a gene. The CDR3 protein is CASSLGLENIQYF. In DNA form, the CDR3 reads TGTGCCAGTAGCCTCGGACTAGAAAACATTCAGTACTTC.

The CDR3 protein is CASSQDPRTDTQYF. CDR3 nucleotide sequence: TGTGCCAGCAGCCAAGACCCCCGCACAGATACGCAGTATTTT. The rearrangement uses TRBV14 and TRBJ2-3; D is unresolved. Germline CDR1 SGHDN, CDR2 FVKESK. The V and J ends lost 0 bases and 1 base respectively, with 5 bases between them. CDR3 length: 14 residues. The whole variable domain, remainder taken from reference TRBV14 and TRBJ2-3, is EAGVTQFPSHSVIEKGQTVTLRCDPISGHDNLYWYRRVMGKEIKFLLHFVKESKQDESGMPNNRFLAERTGGTYSTLKVQPAELEDSGVYFCASSQDPRTDTQYFGPGTRLTVL.

In its sample, this clonotype was seen a few times. This sequence joins TRBV5-6 and TRBJ2-7, with D hard to call. Germline CDR1 is SGHDT and CDR2 is YYEEEE. Trimming stripped 1 base from V and 6 bases from J, with 8 bases between. This CDR3 comprises 12 residues. CDR3 nucleotide sequence: TGTGCCAGCAGCTTGTCTCAGGTCGAGCAGTACTTC. Translated, it gives CASSLSQVEQYF.

In regard to this clonotype: The junction departs from germline at one end; a sequencing error may be responsible. V and J are TRBV6-2 or TRBV6-3 and TRBJ2-1; D is undetermined. CDR1 is MNHEY and CDR2 is SVGEGT in the germline V gene. The CDR3 consists of 15 residues. The CDR3 sequence: CASSCPWSSYNEQVF. DNA of the CDR3: TGTGCCAGCAGTTGCCCGTGGAGCTCCTACAATGAGCAGGTCTTC.

The gene calls are TRBV29-1 and TRBJ2-3; 10 positions agree with TRBD2. V lost 5 bases to trimming and J lost 4 bases; unmatched junction nucleotides: 6. This CDR3 has 14 amino acids. The germline CDR1 and CDR2 sequences are SQVTM and ANQGSEA. The CDR3 protein is CSVSSGSRSDTQYF. As DNA, the CDR3 is TGCAGCGTTTCTAGCGGGAGCCGGTCAGATACGCAGTATTTT.

V is TRBV7-9 and J is TRBJ1-2, with D uncertain. Trimming shortened V by 1 base and J by 3 bases, and 24 bases separated the two germline ends. CDR1 SEHNR and CDR2 FQNEAQ come from the germline V gene (reference sequence). The CDR3 spans 19 residues. This CDR3 reads CASSLVDIGRHQDDYGYTF. CDR3 sequence (DNA): TGTGCCAGCAGCTTAGTCGATATTGGTAGACACCAGGATGACTATGGCTACACCTTC.

Turning to this clonotype: An end of the junction differs from the germline gene, which may be a read error. The V gene is TRBV12-5, the J gene TRBJ1-1; D is uncertain. The CDR3 is made up of 11 amino acids. The germline V gene encodes CDR1 LGHNT and CDR2 FRNRAP. The CDR3 DNA sequence: TGTGCTAGTGCCTTCACCACTGAAGCTCTCTTT. Encoded protein: CASAFTTEALF.

As to this clonotype: Germline is not matched at one junction end, which may reflect a read error. The chain links TRBV12-3 or TRBV12-4 to TRBJ2-7; TRBD1 matches 8 bases. This CDR3 region has 14 residues. CDR3 protein: CASSFPGGMNEQYF. The CDR3 DNA sequence: TGCGCCAGCAGTTTTCCAGGGGGCATGAACGAGCAGTACTTC.

This clonotype is a singleton in its sample. Compared with germline, one end of the junction differs, possibly owing to a read error. The V call is TRBV2, the J call TRBJ2-7; 7 bases are shared with TRBD2. This CDR3 is built from 13 residues. Germline V gene lookup returns CDR1 SNHLY and CDR2 FYNNEI. CDR3 sequence (DNA): TGTGCCAGCAGGGGGAGGGCAGCCTACGAACAGTACTTC. Translated: CASRGRAAYEQYF.

A remark on this clonotype: The junction does not match germline at one end; this may be a read error. In DNA form, the CDR3 reads TGTGCTAGCAACTTAGCTAGCGGGGCCTACAATGAGCAGTTCTTC. Protein sequence: CASNLASGAYNEQFF. This chain links TRBV11-2 with TRBJ2-1; the match to TRBD2 covers 9 bases. This CDR3 comprises 15 residues. Germline-derived CDR1 and CDR2 are SGHAT and FQNNGV.

A word on this clonotype: The CDR3 carries no conserved terminal phenylalanine or tryptophan, so it likely arises from a read error. This chain connects TRBV30 to TRBJ2-7, with no clear D. Trimming stripped 3 bases from V and 6 bases from J, with 15 bases between. The length of the CDR3 is 13 residues. Germline CDR1 GTSNPN, CDR2 SVGIG (reference sequence). The CDR3 loop reads CAWSPGYGGEQYL. CDR3 sequence (DNA): TGTGCCTGGAGCCCCGGCTACGGCGGCGAGCAGTACCTC.

This clonotype has a single count. The chain has TRBV11-3 and TRBJ1-1, with D perhaps matching TRBD1 (6 bases). This CDR3 is built from 14 residues. From germline, CDR1 is SGHNT and CDR2 YENEEA. Trimming took off 8 bases at V and 11 bases at J, with 24 bases between the two ends. CDR3 sequence (DNA): TGTGCCAGCGCCCTAGGGGGGAAGGGGACTGGGGCTTTCTTT. As protein: CASALGGKGTGAFF.

The chain joins TRBV5-1 to TRBJ2-7; no clear D. CDR1 SGHRS and CDR2 YFSETQ come from the germline V gene. V shed 2 bases and J shed 3 bases, with 15 bases lying between them. The CDR3 covers 15 residues. As DNA, the CDR3 is TGCGCCAGCAGCTTCCTCCGGGTCTCAAACTACGAGCAGTACTTC. Translating it yields CASSFLRVSNYEQYF.

The sample holds one count of this clonotype. V is TRBV10-2 and J is TRBJ2-5, with 7 bases aligning to TRBD1. V shed 11 bases, J shed 2 bases, and the junction held 8 bases outside the gene matches. The CDR3 spans 13 residues. Germline CDR1 WSHSY, CDR2 SAAADI. The CDR3 loop reads CAGTGQPQETQYF. DNA of the CDR3: TGCGCCGGCACGGGACAGCCACAAGAGACCCAGTACTTC.

Notes on this clonotype: Possible read error: a much larger clone is one base away. The rearrangement links TRBV6-5 to TRBJ1-5, with 9 bases lining up with TRBD1. The ends lost 7 bases at V and 4 bases at J; junction bases unmatched: 5. Per germline, CDR1 MNHEY and CDR2 SVGAGI. The CDR3 runs to 14 residues. CDR3 nucleotide sequence: TGTGCCAGCAAGAAGACAGGGGGGAATCAGCCCCAGCATTTT. This translates into CASKKTGGNQPQHF.

As to this clonotype: Its ends do not fully match the called genes, so a read error is possible. The V and J genes are TRBV4-2 and TRBJ2-1; 10 bases are shared with TRBD1. The CDR3 runs 17 residues. Looked up from germline, CDR1 is LGHNA and CDR2 is YNFKEQ. This CDR3 is CVSSQGQGGYSYNEQFF. The CDR3 nucleotides read TGTGTCAGCAGCCAAGGACAGGGGGGATACTCCTACAATGAGCAGTTCTTC.

The chain couples TRBV11-2 to TRBJ2-6, with TRBD1 matching over 7 bases. V shed 5 bases, J shed 4 bases, and the junction held 23 bases outside the gene matches. The CDR3 totals 21 residues. Per the germline V gene, CDR1 is SGHAT and CDR2 is FQNNGV. The CDR3 sequence is CASSRNVGLTGSDSGANVLTF. The CDR3 DNA is TGTGCCAGCAGCAGAAATGTCGGCCTGACAGGGTCTGATTCAGGGGCCAACGTCCTGACTTTC.

As concerns this clonotype: The germline gene is not matched at one end of the junction; a read error may be the cause. The rearrangement joins TRBV9 to TRBJ1-1, with 9 bases fitting TRBD1. The CDR3 contains 16 residues. Germline CDR1 reads SGDLS; CDR2 reads YYNGEE. The CDR3 spells CASSPPGQGGFTGAFF. CDR3 in DNA: TGTGCCAGCAGCCCCCCGGGACAGGGTGGTTTCACTGGAGCTTTCTTT.

On this clonotype: A much more abundant neighbour one base away suggests this may be a read error. The chain employs TRBV29-1 and TRBJ2-7; D may be TRBD2 (6 bases). Germline assignment: CDR1 SQVTM and CDR2 ANQGSEA. The CDR3 has 14 amino acids. V was trimmed by 4 bases and J by 1 base, leaving 14 bases between them. CDR3 nucleotide sequence: TGCAGCGTTGCCTTTGTGGGAGGTTCCTACGAGCAGTACTTC. Translated, it gives CSVAFVGGSYEQYF.

V usage is TRBV6-5 and J usage is TRBJ2-2; TRBD2 matches 7 bases. V gave up 2 bases and J gave up 0 bases; unmatched junction bases: 6. CDR1 is MNHEY, CDR2 SVGAGI, per germline. The CDR3 consists of 17 residues. The CDR3 DNA is TGTGCCAGCAGTTACGGTCGGGCGGGAGCGAACACCGGGGAGCTGTTTTTT. This sequence encodes CASSYGRAGANTGELFF.